Listed here are 10 T cell receptor beta chains from one sample, sequenced in a study of OX40 agonist ivuxolimab in advanced cancers. Sequenced by immunoSEQ multiplex PCR; TCRdb stores in-frame clones only, minus some. The data contain about 50,000 clones, around 74% of them singletons. The source was CD4+ or CD8+ T cells sorted from blood, collected in a trial of the OX40 agonist ivuxolimab. The receptor set was obtained from an adult with an advanced solid tumor such as melanoma, head and neck, liver or kidney cancer.

This clone was detected a few times. The chain links TRBV6-6 to TRBJ1-1; D not certain. V was clipped by 0 bases and J by 4 bases, with 6 bases between them. Germline V gives CDR1 MNHNY, CDR2 SVGAGI (reference sequence). This CDR3 contains 13 residues. CDR3 protein: CASSYSQTTEAFF. CDR3 DNA: TGTGCCAGCAGTTACTCGCAGACCACTGAAGCTTTCTTT.

This chain uses TRBV7-9 with TRBJ2-6; no clear D. V dropped 2 bases and J dropped 1 base, with 9 bases sitting between them. Looked up from germline, CDR1 is SEHNR and CDR2 is FQNEAQ (reference sequence). This CDR3 spans 16 amino acids. The CDR3, as DNA: TGTGCCAGCAGCTTATCTGGAACTTCTGGGGCCAACGTCCTGACTTTC. Residues: CASSLSGTSGANVLTF.

The chain couples TRBV12-2 to TRBJ2-7. TRBV12-2 is a pseudogene segment. The CDR3 runs 11 residues. The CDR3 nucleotides are TGTGCAAGTCGCCTTCTTGGCGAGCAGTACTTC. It codes for CASRLLGEQYF.

The V and J genes are TRBV5-1 and TRBJ1-6, with TRBD1 identical over 10 bases. Germline V CDR1 and CDR2: SGHRS, YFSETQ. The junction had 7 bases not matched to a gene; V was cut back by 4 bases and J by 9 bases. The CDR3 contains 15 residues. The CDR3 reads CASSESGQGPSPLHF. The CDR3 DNA follows: TGCGCCAGCAGCGAATCGGGACAGGGGCCTTCACCCCTCCACTTT.

The chain links TRBV30 to TRBJ1-6; D is unresolved. Deletions cut 5 bases from V and 8 bases from J, with 13 bases between. CDR1 and CDR2 from the germline V gene are GTSNPN and SVGIG (reference sequence). This CDR3 is 13 amino acids long. The CDR3 nucleotides read TGTGCCTGGGGTCTGACGGAGGATTCACCCCTCCACTTT. As protein: CAWGLTEDSPLHF.

This clone was detected only a few times. The chain joins TRBV19 to TRBJ1-5; D ambiguous. Germline CDR1 and CDR2: LNHDA and SQIVND (reference sequence). With 4 bases removed from V and 10 bases from J, the gap between germline ends came to 14 bases. The CDR3 covers 13 residues. DNA of the CDR3: TGTGCCAGTAGTACGTCTACCGAGATCCCCCAGCATTTT. Encoded protein: CASSTSTEIPQHF.

The rearrangement uses TRBV6-5 and TRBJ2-2; D uncertain. Germline values: CDR1 MNHEY, CDR2 SVGAGI. V was pared by 5 bases and J by 7 bases, with 11 bases between. The CDR3 runs 13 residues. The DNA of the CDR3 is TGTGCCAGCAGTCCCCAGCTTGACGGGGAGCTGTTTTTT. As protein: CASSPQLDGELFF.

V and J are TRBV30 and TRBJ2-7; D is possibly TRBD1 (6 bases). The CDR3 loop spans 15 amino acids. Looked up from germline, CDR1 is GTSNPN and CDR2 is SVGIG (reference sequence). Deletions cut 1 base from V and 6 bases from J, with 19 bases between. In DNA form, the CDR3 reads TGTGCCTGGAGTGGTCGGCAGGGGTCCAGACGCGAGCAGTACTTC. It yields the protein CAWSGRQGSRREQYF.

The CDR3, as DNA: TGTGCCACCAGCAGAGATCTGGGCGGAATTCAAAAACTGTTTTTT. Translated: CATSRDLGGIQKLFF. This sequence joins TRBV15 and TRBJ1-4; D uncertain. Trimming took 0 bases from V and 9 from J, leaving 14 bases between them. The germline gives CDR1 LNHNV, CDR2 YYDKDF (reference sequence). CDR3 length equals 15 residues.

This clone was recorded once. The V gene is TRBV10-3, the J gene TRBJ2-7; TRBD2 aligns across 11 bases. Germline assignment: CDR1 ENHRY and CDR2 SYGVKD. CDR3 length: 14 residues. V lost 6 bases, J lost 5 bases, and 6 bases stayed unmatched. CDR3 bases: TGTGCCATCAGCGGCGGGACTAGCGGCCACGAGCAGTACTTC. Translating gives CAISGGTSGHEQYF.